These 30 T cell receptor beta chains were sequenced from one sample in a study of Tregs in tolerant kidney transplant recipients. Profiling relied on immunoSEQ multiplex PCR, and the TCRdb table lists in-frame clones only, not all of them. The table includes over a thousand clones, roughly 43% detected once. Their antigen targets remain unknown. The sequenced sample consisted of Tregs from blood grown in culture. All receptors derive from a human donor in good health.

By frequency in the sample, this clone is medium-sized. The chain combines TRBV5-1 with TRBJ2-7; 8 bases are shared with TRBD2. Losses at the gene ends were 5 bases for V and 7 bases for J; bases not matched to a gene: 5. CDR3 length: 12 amino acids. In germline, CDR1 is SGHRS, CDR2 YFSETQ. This chain's CDR3 is CASRSAGGEQYF. The CDR3 DNA reads TGCGCCAGCAGATCGGCGGGGGGAGAGCAGTACTTC.

The chain combines TRBV7-2 with TRBJ1-1; D is undetermined. The CDR3 runs to 14 residues. CDR1 SGHTA and CDR2 FQGNSA come from the germline V gene. V was pared by 4 bases and J by 4 bases, with 13 bases between. The DNA for the CDR3 is TGTGCCAGCAGCTCCCCGGAGGGTTTCACTGAAGCTTTCTTT. Its translation: CASSSPEGFTEAFF.

The chain is built from TRBV5-1 and TRBJ1-2, with 7 bases matching TRBD1. The CDR3 has 16 amino acids. V shed 4 bases, J shed 2 bases, and the junction held 11 bases outside the gene matches. Germline lookup yields CDR1 SGHRS and CDR2 YFSETQ. The CDR3 loop is CASSAQLTGKNYGYTF. In nucleotides, the CDR3 is TGCGCCAGCAGCGCCCAACTGACAGGGAAGAACTATGGCTACACCTTC.

V gene TRBV7-9 combines with J gene TRBJ1-2; 8 bases line up with TRBD1. Germline V CDR1 and CDR2: SEHNR, FQNEAQ (reference sequence). V gave up 5 bases and J gave up 7 bases; unmatched junction bases: 21. CDR3 length: 18 residues. This chain's CDR3 is CASSQDLRLETGDFGYTF. The DNA of the CDR3 is TGTGCCAGCAGCCAAGATCTCCGGCTCGAGACAGGGGATTTTGGCTACACCTTC.

The chain couples TRBV6-5 to TRBJ1-4; D is perhaps TRBD1 (6 bases). This CDR3 region has 14 residues. Trimming cost V 0 bases and J 8 bases, with 10 bases left between them. The germline gives CDR1 MNHEY, CDR2 SVGAGI. The CDR3 nucleotides are TGTGCCAGCAGTTACTCAGGGGGTGGGGAAAAACTGTTTTTT. Encoded protein: CASSYSGGGEKLFF.

This clone is medium-sized (0.01 to 0.1%) by share. This chain connects TRBV5-6 to TRBJ2-3; 8 bases align to TRBD2. CDR3 length: 16 amino acids. Germline-derived CDR1 and CDR2 are SGHDT and YYEEEE. V trimming: 5 bases; J trimming: 2 bases; junction bases outside the gene matches: 10. Here the CDR3 DNA reads TGTGCCAGCAGTGCCTATATAGCGGGACCCACAGATACGCAGTATTTT. This gives the protein CASSAYIAGPTDTQYF.

This clone showed up just once. V usage is TRBV7-2 and J usage is TRBJ2-5; D possibly corresponds to TRBD2 (6 bases). The germline gives CDR1 SGHTA, CDR2 FQGNSA. V lost 3 bases and J lost 1, with 15 bases in between. The CDR3 is 16 amino acids. DNA of the CDR3: TGTGCCAGCAGCTTGATAAGGGACTGGACCCAAGAGACCCAGTACTTC. It specifies CASSLIRDWTQETQYF.

The chain employs TRBV7-6 and TRBJ2-3; 11 bases line up with TRBD2. V shed 4 bases, J shed 5 bases, and the junction held 5 bases outside the gene matches. This CDR3 is 15 amino acids long. The germline V gene has CDR1 SGHVS and CDR2 FNYEAQ. CDR3 DNA sequence: TGTGCCAGCAGCTGGACTAGCGGGTCAGGAGATACGCAGTATTTT. Translated, it gives CASSWTSGSGDTQYF.

By share, this clone ranks as large. The V call is TRBV2, the J call TRBJ2-7, with D maybe TRBD1 (6 bases). Germline V lookup: CDR1 SNHLY, CDR2 FYNNEI. Trimming removed 6 bases from V and 2 bases from J, with 17 bases in between. The CDR3 sequence is 15 residues long. The CDR3 DNA reads as TGTGCCAGCAGGACCGACAGGCCAGTGGCCTACGAGCAGTACTTC. This codes for CASRTDRPVAYEQYF. Based on the CDR3 plus reference TRBV2 and TRBJ2-7, the full variable domain is EPEVTQTPSHQVTQMGQEVILRCVPISNHLYFYWYRQILGQKVEFLVSFYNNEISEKSEIFDDQFSVERPDGSNFTLKIRSTKLEDSAMYFCASRTDRPVAYEQYFGPGTRLTVT.

V usage is TRBV9 and J usage is TRBJ1-2; D is unresolved. The CDR3 length is 13 residues. CDR1 is SGDLS and CDR2 is YYNGEE in the germline V gene. V was clipped by 2 bases and J by 1 base, with 6 bases between them. CDR3 sequence: CASSVEVNYGYTF. CDR3 bases: TGTGCCAGCAGCGTCGAAGTTAACTATGGCTACACCTTC. Variable domain in full (rest from reference TRBV9 and TRBJ1-2): DSGVTQTPKHLITATGQRVTLRCSPRSGDLSVYWYQQSLDQGLQFLIQYYNGEERAKGNILERFSAQQFPDLHSELNLSSLELGDSALYFCASSVEVNYGYTFGSGTRLTVV.

This clone qualifies as medium-sized. This chain uses TRBV30 with TRBJ2-7; a possible D gene is TRBD2 (6 bases). Per the germline V gene, CDR1 is GTSNPN and CDR2 is SVGIG (reference sequence). This CDR3 contains 16 residues. Trimming cost V 0 bases and J 3 bases, with 18 bases left between them. This CDR3 reads CAWSVKVGLSYYEQYF. The CDR3 nucleotides are TGTGCCTGGAGTGTAAAAGTAGGACTATCATACTACGAGCAGTACTTC.

This clone appeared a few times. The chain is built from TRBV11-3 and TRBJ2-1; D unclear. V was shortened by 1 base and J by 6 bases, with 4 bases between the two germline ends. This CDR3 is built from 12 residues. The V gene's germline CDR1 is SGHNT and CDR2 YENEEA. CDR3 sequence: CASSLVPNEQFF. The DNA of the CDR3 is TGTGCCAGCAGCTTAGTCCCCAATGAGCAGTTCTTC.

In the case of this clone: An end of the junction does not agree with germline; a read error may underlie this. The J gene is TRBJ2-3, the V gene TRBV6-5, with D possibly TRBD2 on 5 matching bases. Looked up from germline, CDR1 is MNHEY and CDR2 is SVGAGI. This CDR3 has 13 amino acids. The CDR3 here is CAISSGNTDTQYF. As DNA, the CDR3 is TGTGCCATCAGTTCGGGGAACACAGATACGCAGTATTTT.

The chain recombines TRBV18 with TRBJ2-2, with D tentatively TRBD2 (6 bases). V was shortened by 0 bases and J by 7 bases, with 12 bases between the two germline ends. The CDR3 is made up of 15 amino acids. CDR1 and CDR2 (germline): KGHSH, LQKENI. CDR3 in amino acids: CASSPPRRAGGELFF. The CDR3 nucleotides read TGTGCCAGCTCACCACCGAGGAGGGCCGGCGGGGAGCTGTTTTTT.

Only a few counts were recorded for this clone. This chain joins TRBV9 and TRBJ1-6; D gene uncertain. The germline V gene has CDR1 SGDLS and CDR2 YYNGEE. Between the trimmed V and J ends, which lost 5 bases and 7 bases, there was a span of 10 bases. The CDR3 is 13 residues long. CDR3 loop: CASSLRPNSPLHF. As DNA, the CDR3 is TGTGCCAGCAGTCTTAGACCCAATTCACCCCTCCACTTT.

By sample fraction, this clone is medium-sized (0.01 to 0.1%). The chain couples TRBV7-8 to TRBJ2-5; D gene ambiguous. Germline V gene data show CDR1 as SGHVS and CDR2 as FQNEAQ. V was cut by 1 base and J by 5 bases, with 5 bases left in between. This CDR3 contains 12 residues. The CDR3 protein is CASSLERETQYF. The CDR3 DNA reads as TGTGCCAGCAGCTTAGAAAGGGAGACCCAGTACTTC.

In this sample, this clone turned up a few times. The chain joins TRBV7-6 to TRBJ1-5; no definite D call. V shed 8 bases and J shed 5 bases, with 13 bases lying between them. CDR3 length equals 13 residues. CDR1 is SGHVS and CDR2 is FNYEAQ in the germline V gene. The CDR3 nucleotides read TGTGCCAGCGGATCGAGGGTGGATCAGCCCCAGCATTTT. As protein: CASGSRVDQPQHF. The variable domain in full, with the rest retrieved from reference TRBV7-6 and TRBJ1-5, is GAGVSQSPRYKVTKRGQDVALRCDPISGHVSLYWYRQALGQGPEFLTYFNYEAQQDKSGLPNDRFSAERPEGSISTLTIQRTEQRDSAMYRCASGSRVDQPQHFGDGTRLSIL.

This clone is large within its sample. This chain links TRBV9 with TRBJ1-1; TRBD1 matches at 7 bases. Germline V CDR1 and CDR2: SGDLS, YYNGEE. Losses at the gene ends were 1 base for V and 11 bases for J; bases not matched to a gene: 8. The CDR3 runs to 13 residues. The CDR3, as DNA: TGTGCCAGCAGCGTATTAGGGGGCTCGGTGGCTTTCTTT. Amino acid sequence: CASSVLGGSVAFF.

The rearrangement uses TRBV11-2 and TRBJ2-7; TRBD2 is a possible D gene (6 bases). CDR3 length: 15 residues. Germline CDR1 is SGHAT and CDR2 is FQNNGV. Trimming shortened V by 3 bases and J by 0 bases, and 12 bases separated the two germline ends. The CDR3 here is CASSFFGDFSYEQYF. The CDR3 nucleotides are TGTGCCAGCAGCTTTTTCGGGGACTTCTCCTACGAGCAGTACTTC. Full variable domain (rest looked up from reference TRBV11-2 and TRBJ2-7): EAGVAQSPRYKIIEKRQSVAFWCNPISGHATLYWYQQILGQGPKLLIQFQNNGVVDDSQLPKDRFSAERLKGVDSTLKIQPAKLEDSAVYLCASSFFGDFSYEQYFGPGTRLTVT.

The genes are TRBV5-4 and TRBJ1-2, with D maybe TRBD1 (6 bases). CDR3 length: 12 residues. V lost 1 base to trimming and J lost 14 bases, with 15 bases between them. The germline gives CDR1 SGHNT, CDR2 YYREEE (reference sequence). CDR3 bases: TGTGCCAGCAGCTTGACTACAGGGCCTAAGACCTTC. It specifies CASSLTTGPKTF.

By share, this clone counts as large (0.1 to 1%). This chain connects TRBV7-8 to TRBJ1-5, with D hard to call. The V gene's germline CDR1 is SGHVS and CDR2 FQNEAQ. The CDR3 spans 13 residues. V lost 8 bases and J lost 5, with 13 bases in between. CDR3 sequence (DNA): TGTGCCAGCGGATCGAGGGTGGATCAGCCCCAGCATTTT. Its protein is CASGSRVDQPQHF.

V usage is TRBV4-2 and J usage is TRBJ2-5, with 10 bases that match TRBD1. The CDR3 runs to 19 residues. The junction had 17 bases not matched to a gene; V was cut back by 5 bases and J by 2 bases. CDR1 is LGHNA and CDR2 is YNFKEQ in the germline V gene. The CDR3 DNA reads as TGTGCCAGCAGCTTAGTAAGAGGTACTAGGGACAGGGGTCAAGAGACCCAGTACTTC. As protein: CASSLVRGTRDRGQETQYF.

The chain links TRBV4-2 to TRBJ2-2, with TRBD2 matching over 11 bases. Looked up from germline, CDR1 is LGHNA and CDR2 is YNFKEQ. V trimming: 4 bases; J trimming: 0 bases; junction bases outside the gene matches: 1. The CDR3 sequence is 16 residues long. Here the CDR3 reads CASSLAGGPNTGELFF. The CDR3 region has the DNA TGTGCCAGCAGCCTAGCGGGGGGGCCGAACACCGGGGAGCTGTTTTTT.

The chain joins TRBV4-3 to TRBJ1-1, with TRBD1 as a possible D gene (6 bases). This CDR3 contains 12 residues. The germline V and J ends were trimmed by 6 bases and 7 bases, with 12 bases remaining between them. Germline values: CDR1 LGHNA, CDR2 YSLEER. The CDR3 sequence: CASSKGGIEAFF. In nucleotides, the CDR3 is TGCGCCAGCAGTAAAGGGGGGATTGAAGCTTTCTTT.

This clone was counted a few times. V gene TRBV7-2 combines with J gene TRBJ2-7, with D perhaps being TRBD1 or TRBD2 (5 bases each). V was cut by 3 bases and J by 5 bases, with 17 bases left in between. CDR3 length equals 15 residues. CDR1 and CDR2 from the germline V gene are SGHTA and FQGNSA. The CDR3, as DNA: TGTGCCAGCAGCTTGGGACCGAGAGTGGGCGACGAGCAGTACTTC. Translation gives CASSLGPRVGDEQYF.

This clone has just one count. The V gene is TRBV11-3, the J gene TRBJ1-2; tentative D call: TRBD1 (5 bases). V was trimmed by 5 bases and J by 8 bases, leaving 15 bases between them. This CDR3 region has 13 residues. Germline CDR1 and CDR2: SGHNT and YENEEA. CDR3 in amino acids: CASSTGAFGGYTF. DNA of the CDR3: TGTGCCAGCAGCACCGGGGCCTTTGGGGGCTACACCTTC.

This rearrangement joins TRBV11-3 to TRBJ2-7, with a tentative D call TRBD2 (6 bases). V was cut by 3 bases and J by 0 bases, with 12 bases left in between. The CDR3 spans 15 residues. CDR1 is SGHNT, CDR2 YENEEA, per germline. DNA of the CDR3: TGTGCCAGCAGCTTTTTCGGGGACTTCTCCTACGAGCAGTACTTC. Its translation: CASSFFGDFSYEQYF.

V is TRBV7-8 and J is TRBJ1-6; weak D call: TRBD1 (5 bases). Germline V gene lookup returns CDR1 SGHVS and CDR2 FQNEAQ. This CDR3 region has 15 residues. Trimming removed 4 bases from V and 5 bases from J, with 12 bases in between. The CDR3 region is CASSSQGVDNSPLHF. DNA for the CDR3: TGTGCCAGCAGCTCCCAGGGCGTGGATAATTCACCCCTCCACTTT.

This clone is large by share. The rearrangement links TRBV5-6 to TRBJ2-7; D remains ambiguous. Germline V gene data show CDR1 as SGHDT and CDR2 as YYEEEE. CDR3 length equals 15 residues. Trimming took 0 bases from V and 5 from J, leaving 15 bases between them. The CDR3 bases are TGTGCCAGCAGCTTGGGACCGAGAGTGGGCGACGAGCAGTACTTC. It encodes CASSLGPRVGDEQYF.

This clone was counted a few times. J is TRBJ2-2 and V is TRBV9; unclear D gene. V was trimmed by 2 bases and J by 0 bases, leaving 5 bases between them. CDR1 and CDR2 (germline): SGDLS, YYNGEE. There are 14 residues in the CDR3. CDR3 nucleotide sequence: TGTGCCAGCAGCGTTAATACGAACACCGGGGAGCTGTTTTTT. This sequence encodes CASSVNTNTGELFF.